The clone carrying this TCR beta chain was detected once. Its specificity is unknown. The source of the sample is a study of shared clonotypes between healthy human individuals. On the study more broadly: Aged between 18 and 49, the donors were a couple of women and three men. General study points: At large depth, rarefaction still showed sorted-subset sequencing to be incomplete. Generation probabilities of non-shared clonotypes were lower (relative to those shared by all four donors).

This CDR3 has 11 residues. Germline assignment: CDR1 SEHNR and CDR2 FQNEAQ (reference sequence). Trimming cost V 2 bases and J 7 bases, with 6 bases left between them. Assay: immunoSEQ multiplex PCR; the TCRdb copy retains only in-frame clones and omits some. The data hold over a million clones, with roughly 95% observed a single time. The sequenced sample was naive CD4+ T cells sorted from blood. Subset in this sample: CD45RA+ positively selected. The clonotype was recovered from a man younger than 40 in good health. This chain joins TRBV7-9 and TRBJ2-7; D unclear. The CDR3 DNA follows: TGTGCCAGCAGCTTAAGTTGGGAGCAGTACTTC. Amino acids: CASSLSWEQYF.